The clone carrying this T cell receptor beta chain was counted only a few times. cDNA synthesis used the whole RNA isolate, giving expressed TCRB sequences. The repertoire was sequenced with immunoSEQ multiplex PCR; TCRdb's copy has only in-frame clones and lacks some. The sample holds around 280,000 clones, about 8.5% seen once. These data are taken from a study of beta chain features in type 1 diabetes. CDR3 length equals 15 residues. Germline CDR1 and CDR2: SGDLS and YYNGEE. V lost 0 bases, J lost 2 bases, and 11 bases lay in between. The source material was central memory CD4+ T cells from blood. The clonotype comes from a woman under 30 in good health. This rearrangement joins TRBV9 to TRBJ1-2; D possibly corresponds to TRBD1 (6 bases). The CDR3 DNA reads as TGTGCCAGCAGCGTAGACCAGGGGCGCAACTATGGCTACACCTTC. It codes for CASSVDQGRNYGYTF.